The clone carrying this T cell receptor beta chain was observed once. The RNA, about 0.45 to 1 ug, was put through reverse transcription using random hexamers. TCRdb redid the calling of the immunoSEQ multiplex PCR reads with MiXCR, one entry per CDR3 protein. The table has more than 150,000 distinct CDR3 sequences, 95% to 96% seen once; the top ten hold over 0.12%. The data originate from a study of CD8 T cells in Susac syndrome. CDR3 size: 14 residues. Germline loops: CDR1 MNHEY, CDR2 SMNVEV (reference sequence). With 10 bases clipped from V and 6 bases from J, the junction kept 5 bases outside the gene matches. CD8+ and CD4+ T cells taken from blood had their TCR beta sequenced. The multiple sclerosis controls were treatment-naive patients, and their relapsing-remitting disease was stable or active.

V and J are TRBV27 and TRBJ1-6; 11 bases align to TRBD1. The source material was CD8+ T cells from PBMCs. This clonotype was sampled from a human donor with multiple sclerosis. The CDR3 protein is CAIRGQGANSPLHF. The DNA of the CDR3 is TGTGCCATACGCGGACAGGGGGCTAATTCACCCCTCCACTTT.